The following is a T cell receptor beta chain sequence with its context. The data were taken from a study of CD8+ T cells in alopecia areata. Sequencing templates came from extracted RNA that was reverse transcribed into cDNA. The assay was immunoSEQ multiplex PCR, and TCRdb's table has in-frame clones only and misses some. The sample shows 250,000 to 300,000 clones, 58% of them seen only once. Regarding treatment: oral pan-JAK inhibitor, 5-10 mg twice daily. V was clipped by 4 bases and J by 5 bases; unmatched bases: 10. Germline V gives CDR1 MDHEN, CDR2 SYDVKM. This CDR3 is built from 15 residues. Sequencing was performed on CD4+ T cells sorted from blood, taken at week 24, from a patient treated with tofacitinib. V gene TRBV28 combines with J gene TRBJ2-5, with 7 bases identical to TRBD2. The sequence was collected from a human donor with alopecia areata. The CDR3: CASSWRSPGGETQYF. The CDR3 nucleotides read TGTGCCAGCAGTTGGCGGTCCCCCGGGGGGGAGACCCAGTACTTC.